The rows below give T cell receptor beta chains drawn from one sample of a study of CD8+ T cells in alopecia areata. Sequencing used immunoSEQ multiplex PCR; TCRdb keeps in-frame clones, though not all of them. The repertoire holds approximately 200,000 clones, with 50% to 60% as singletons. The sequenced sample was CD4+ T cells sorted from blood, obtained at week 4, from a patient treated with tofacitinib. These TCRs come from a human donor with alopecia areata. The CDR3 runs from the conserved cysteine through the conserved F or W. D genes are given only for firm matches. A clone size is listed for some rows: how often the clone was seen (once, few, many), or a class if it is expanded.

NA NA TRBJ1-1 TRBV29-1 TGCAGCGTTGGGGCAACGCTGAACACTGAAGCTTTCTTT CSVGATLNTEAFF
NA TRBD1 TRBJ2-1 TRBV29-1 TGCAGCGCCCGGGACAGGATGAATGAGCAGTTCTTC CSARDRMNEQFF
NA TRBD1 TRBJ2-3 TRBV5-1 TGCGCCAGCAGCATGACCGGGACAGGGCCCGATACGCAGTATTTT CASSMTGTGPDTQYF
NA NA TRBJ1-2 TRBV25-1 TGTGCCAGCAGACAGAGCGAGTGGTATGGCTACACCTTC CASRQSEWYGYTF
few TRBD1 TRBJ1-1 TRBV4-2 TGTGCCAGCGGACCACACAGGGGAGAGCGCACTGAAGCTTTCTTT CASGPHRGERTEAFF
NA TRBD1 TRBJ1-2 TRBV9 TGTGCCAGCAGCGCCACAGGGGCTAACTATGGCTACACCTTC CASSATGANYGYTF
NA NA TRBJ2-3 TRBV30 TGTGCCGGGACGGACCCCACAGATACGCAGTATTTT CAGTDPTDTQYF
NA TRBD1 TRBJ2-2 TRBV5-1 TGCGCCAGCAGCTTGGCGGCGACAGGGACCGGGGAGCTGTTTTTT CASSLAATGTGELFF
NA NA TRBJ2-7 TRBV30 TGTGCCTTGGGAAGGAGCTCCTACGAGCAGTACTTC CALGRSSYEQYF
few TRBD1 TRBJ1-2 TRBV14 TGTGCCAGCAGCCCTTGGACAGGGCCCCCCAAGGGCTACACCTTC CASSPWTGPPKGYTF
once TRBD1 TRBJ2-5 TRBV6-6 TGTGCCAACGGACAGGGTGAGACCCAGTACTTC CANGQGETQYF
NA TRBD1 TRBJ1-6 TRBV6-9 TGTGCCAGCAGTTATTCGACAGGGGGCTATAATTCACCCCTCCACTTT CASSYSTGGYNSPLHF
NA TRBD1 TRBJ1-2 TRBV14 TGTGCCAGCAGCCAAAGTCGGACAGGGTACTATGGCTACACCTTC CASSQSRTGYYGYTF
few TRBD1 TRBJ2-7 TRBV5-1 TGCGCCAGCAGCTTGGCCGATACAGGGGTCGACGAGCAGTACTTC CASSLADTGVDEQYF